A selection of T cell receptor beta chains follows, all from one sample in a study of blood T cell repertoires in COVID-19. Generated by immunoSEQ multiplex PCR, the TCRdb table keeps only in-frame clones and is missing some. The table records over 150,000 clones, around 80% of them present only once. Sequenced sample: PBMCs or T cells enriched from blood (not recorded which). Receptors originate from an older woman who had recovered from COVID-19. Both conserved end residues are part of each CDR3. A D gene is named only where the DNA matches it firmly. A row's size may be missing; if present it is once, few, many or a size class.

V gene	clone size	J gene	D gene	CDR3 DNA	CDR3 protein
TRBV19	few	TRBJ1-5	TRBD1	TGTGCCAGTACAGGGGGGTTTAATCAGCCCCAGCATTTT	CASTGGFNQPQHF
TRBV5-4	few	TRBJ2-3	TRBD2	TGTGCCAGCAGCTTGCTCGGGGGGGGGAGCACAGATACGCAGTATTTT	CASSLLGGGSTDTQYF
TRBV5-1	-	TRBJ2-2	TRBD1	TGCGCCAGCAGCTTGGACAGGGGGAGCACCGGGGAGCTGTTTTTT	CASSLDRGSTGELFF
TRBV24-1	-	TRBJ2-3	TRBD2	TGTGCCACCAGTGACCCGGGACTAGCGGGGGAGACAGATACGCAGTATTTT	CATSDPGLAGETDTQYF
TRBV2	once	TRBJ1-6	-	TGTGCCAGCAGTTCCGATTCACCCCTCCACTTT	CASSSDSPLHF
TRBV18	-	TRBJ1-1	TRBD1	TGTGCCAGCTCACCATATGGACAGGGTGAAACTGAAGCTTTCTTT	CASSPYGQGETEAFF
TRBV9	-	TRBJ1-1	-	TGTGCCAGCAGCGAGCAGGGGACGTGGGCTGAAGCTTTCTTT	CASSEQGTWAEAFF
TRBV7-2	-	TRBJ2-3	-	TGTGCCAGCAGCTTATATTCAGATACGCAGTATTTT	CASSLYSDTQYF
TRBV3-1/TRBV3-2	-	TRBJ2-5	-	TGTGCCAGCAGCCCTACCCCGGGACTGGGGGAGACCCAGTACTTC	CASSPTPGLGETQYF
TRBV11-2	-	TRBJ1-1	-	TGTGCCAGCAGCTTAGGAGCCACAGGGAACACTGAAGCTTTCTTT	CASSLGATGNTEAFF
TRBV6-5	-	TRBJ2-3	TRBD1	TGTGCCAGCAGCCAGACAGGGGGGGGGACGCAGTATTTT	CASSQTGGGTQYF
TRBV29-1	-	TRBJ1-2	TRBD1	TGCAGCGTTGAGGAGACAGGGGCTAACTATGGCTACACCTTC	CSVEETGANYGYTF
TRBV11-2	-	TRBJ1-2	TRBD1	TGTGCCAGCAGCTTAGATCCGGGGACAGGGCCGAGGGTTAGTGGCTACACCTTC	CASSLDPGTGPRVSGYTF
TRBV11-2	-	TRBJ1-1	-	TGTGCCAGCAGCTACACCTTGACAGGGAACACTGAAGCTTTCTTT	CASSYTLTGNTEAFF
TRBV12-3/TRBV12-4	few	TRBJ1-6	-	TGTGCCAGCAGTCCTACGCAAGCCCCCCTCCACTTT	CASSPTQAPLHF
TRBV20-1	-	TRBJ2-1	TRBD2	TGCAGTGCACTCGGGGGGAATGAGCAGTTCTTC	CSALGGNEQFF
TRBV2	-	TRBJ1-5	-	TGTGCCAGCAGTGGTCAGGGAATAGGCAATCAGCCCCAGCATTTT	CASSGQGIGNQPQHF